What follows are 18 T cell receptor beta chains derived from one specimen sequenced in a study of blood T cell repertoires in COVID-19. Only in-frame clones appear in the TCRdb table, and some are missing; sequencing was by immunoSEQ multiplex PCR. The sample shows roughly 86,000 clones, about 82% of them seen only once. Material: peripheral blood. The receptors were gathered from a man aged 50 or older with acute or convalescent COVID-19.

The chain has TRBV7-2 and TRBJ2-3, with D maybe TRBD2 (6 bases). The CDR3 spans 17 residues. Trimming pared 5 bases from V and 0 bases from J, leaving 18 bases between. CDR1 SGHTA and CDR2 FQGNSA come from the germline V gene. The CDR3 DNA reads as TGTGCCAGCAGCCCGTCGCTCCGGGACTCAAGCACAGATACGCAGTATTTT. This codes for CASSPSLRDSSTDTQYF.

This clone was picked up a small number of times. The V and J genes are TRBV10-2 and TRBJ2-3; possible D gene TRBD2, 6 bases. Trimming removed 6 bases at V and 3 bases at J, with 25 bases between. The CDR3 is 18 residues long. In germline, CDR1 is WSHSY, CDR2 SAAADI. The CDR3 loop is CASSPRGRLSITTDTQYF. In nucleotides, the CDR3 is TGCGCCAGCAGCCCCCGGGGGAGACTCTCAATTACAACAGATACGCAGTATTTT.

The rearrangement uses TRBV9 and TRBJ2-2; D not certain. The CDR3 covers 14 residues. V dropped 0 bases and J dropped 4 bases, with 7 bases sitting between them. Germline CDR1 reads SGDLS; CDR2 reads YYNGEE. The CDR3 DNA follows: TGTGCCAGCAGCGTAGGTCAGATCACCGGGGAGCTGTTTTTT. Translating it yields CASSVGQITGELFF.

The chain carries TRBV6-5 and TRBJ1-2; no clear D. Between the trimmed V and J ends, which lost 6 bases and 3 bases, there was a span of 14 bases. This CDR3 is built from 14 residues. Germline V gene data show CDR1 as MNHEY and CDR2 as SVGAGI. The CDR3 bases are TGTGCCAGCAGACGCTTTACAGAAGACTATGGCTACACCTTC. Encoded protein: CASRRFTEDYGYTF.

The chain has TRBV12-5 and TRBJ2-3, with a possible D match to TRBD2 (6 bases). This CDR3 has 14 amino acids. Deletions cut 4 bases from V and 6 bases from J, with 14 bases between. From germline, CDR1 is LGHNT and CDR2 FRNRAP. The CDR3 coding sequence is TGTGCTAGTGGTTCACGACTAGTGGGGGATACGCAGTATTTT. It specifies CASGSRLVGDTQYF.

The chain joins TRBV30 to TRBJ2-6, with D perhaps matching TRBD2 (6 bases). Germline CDR1 reads GTSNPN; CDR2 reads SVGIG (reference sequence). This CDR3 is 17 amino acids long. V lost 0 bases to trimming and J lost 0 bases, with 12 bases between them. CDR3 amino acids: CAWSVLGGPSGANVLTF. CDR3 nucleotides: TGTGCCTGGAGTGTATTGGGAGGACCCTCTGGGGCCAACGTCCTGACTTTC.

This sequence joins TRBV6-2 or TRBV6-3 and TRBJ2-1; 8 bases map to TRBD2. The V and J ends lost 0 bases and 5 bases, in that order; junction bases with no gene match: 12. Germline-derived CDR1 and CDR2 are MNHEY and SVGEGT. The CDR3 runs 18 residues. The CDR3 is CASSYSIFGTSLHNEQFF. The CDR3 nucleotides are TGTGCCAGCAGTTACTCGATATTCGGGACTAGTTTGCACAATGAGCAGTTCTTC.

The V and J genes are TRBV19 and TRBJ2-1; maybe TRBD2 (7 bases). Germline CDR1 reads LNHDA; CDR2 reads SQIVND (reference sequence). The germline V and J ends were trimmed by 3 bases and 2 bases, with 14 bases remaining between them. CDR3 size: 16 residues. CDR3 region: CASSMGGLFPYNEQFF. As DNA, the CDR3 is TGTGCCAGTAGTATGGGGGGGCTATTTCCCTACAATGAGCAGTTCTTC.

The chain has TRBV20-1 and TRBJ2-5, with D unresolved. This CDR3 is built from 11 residues. The ends were cut back, 5 bases at V and 2 bases at J, with 6 bases in the middle. The germline V gene has CDR1 DFQATT and CDR2 SNEGSKA (reference sequence). The DNA of the CDR3 is TGCAGTGCTTTAGTGCAAGAGACCCAGTACTTC. Its translation: CSALVQETQYF.

The V gene is TRBV24-1, the J gene TRBJ2-1, with TRBD2 identical over 10 bases. The CDR3 runs to 16 residues. Germline V gene data show CDR1 as KGHDR and CDR2 as SFDVKD. V lost 2 bases, J lost 8 bases, and 8 bases stayed unmatched. The CDR3 DNA is TGTGCCACCAGTGATTCAACTAGCGGGGTTGCGGATGAGCAGTTCTTC. Its protein product is CATSDSTSGVADEQFF.

V is TRBV14 and J is TRBJ1-1; 7 bases are a match to TRBD1. Germline trimming cut 2 bases from V and 1 base from J; bases unmatched to any gene: 7. This CDR3 is 16 amino acids long. Per the germline V gene, CDR1 is SGHDN and CDR2 is FVKESK. The CDR3 spells CASSQPGQQTNTEAFF. The DNA for the CDR3 is TGTGCCAGCAGCCAACCGGGACAGCAAACGAACACTGAAGCTTTCTTT.

Only a few counts were recorded for this clone. The chain uses TRBV10-3 and TRBJ2-2, with D tentatively TRBD1 (5 bases). The CDR3 totals 15 residues. V lost 7 bases to trimming and J lost 0 bases, with 12 bases between them. Germline lookup yields CDR1 ENHRY and CDR2 SYGVKD. In DNA form, the CDR3 reads TGTGCCATCACTCCCGGACAAGCGAACACCGGGGAGCTGTTTTTT. Encoded protein: CAITPGQANTGELFF.

The V and J genes are TRBV28 and TRBJ2-2; no clear D gene. Looked up from germline, CDR1 is MDHEN and CDR2 is SYDVKM. Trimming stripped 2 bases from V and 0 bases from J, with 7 bases between. This CDR3 comprises 15 residues. In DNA form, the CDR3 reads TGTGCCAGCAGTTTACCAGGAACGAACACCGGGGAGCTGTTTTTT. It specifies CASSLPGTNTGELFF.

The CDR3 coding sequence is TGTGCCAGCTCATCCGATCAGCCCCAGCATTTT. Amino acids: CASSSDQPQHF. The chain links TRBV18 to TRBJ1-5; D gene ambiguous. CDR3 length: 11 amino acids. Germline CDR1 is KGHSH and CDR2 is LQKENI. V lost 5 bases, J lost 5 bases, and 4 bases lay in between.

The genes are TRBV7-4 and TRBJ2-5; 9 positions match TRBD2. V lost 4 bases, J lost 5 bases, and 11 bases stayed unmatched. Germline-derived CDR1 and CDR2 are SGHVT and SQSDAQ. This CDR3 contains 16 residues. CDR3 bases: TGTGCCAGCAGCTCTACTCAGCGGGAGGTACGTGAGACCCAGTACTTC. It codes for CASSSTQREVRETQYF.

This clone came up once. The chain combines TRBV7-2 with TRBJ2-7; TRBD1 matches 9 bases. CDR3 length equals 15 residues. V was clipped by 1 base and J by 3 bases; unmatched bases: 4. Germline V gene lookup returns CDR1 SGHTA and CDR2 FQGNSA. Here the CDR3 reads CASSLGGQGRYEQYF. DNA of the CDR3: TGTGCCAGCAGCTTAGGGGGACAGGGTCGCTACGAGCAGTACTTC.

CDR3 nucleotide sequence: TGTGCCAGCAGCTCTAGCGGCCTGAGCTCCTACGAGCAGTACTTC. It specifies CASSSSGLSSYEQYF. This chain joins TRBV2 and TRBJ2-7, with TRBD2 identical over 7 bases. The CDR3 extends over 15 amino acids. Germline values: CDR1 SNHLY, CDR2 FYNNEI. V shed 6 bases and J 0 bases; nucleotides not matched to a gene: 8.

The genes are TRBV9 and TRBJ1-6; 10 bases fit TRBD1. The CDR3 is made up of 19 amino acids. The germline gives CDR1 SGDLS, CDR2 YYNGEE. After removal of 0 bases from V and 0 bases from J, the junction contained 6 bases not matched to a gene. The DNA for the CDR3 is TGTGCCAGCAGCGTAGAGGCAAGGACAGGGGGCTCCTATAATTCACCCCTCCACTTT. It translates to CASSVEARTGGSYNSPLHF.